This TCR beta chain is from a study of identical twins. General study points: Twins' surplus sharing was weaker for beta out-of-frame sequences.

This clonotype was seen a few times. Its antigen remains unknown. V was shortened by 4 bases and J by 2 bases, with 13 bases between the two germline ends. The CDR3 is 14 residues long. In germline, CDR1 is SGHKS, CDR2 YYEKEE (reference sequence). Addition of a universal primer site occurred through template switching, and cDNA carried unique molecular identifiers. TCRdb analysed the 5' RACE reads with MiXCR anew, one entry per CDR3 protein. The sample lists about 530,000 distinct CDR3 sequences, about 16% occurring once. This sample was shared with a second study, whose subject was yellow fever vaccine responses in identical twins. As that study records: The authors reported partly convergent, partly personalized vaccine responses in identical twins.

This receptor was obtained from a woman under 30 in good health. The sample consisted of CD4+ T cells sorted from blood. The chain joins TRBV5-5 to TRBJ2-7; D is undetermined. The CDR3, as DNA: TGTGCCAGCAGCGAATGGCCTCAACCCTACGAGCAGTACTTC. Translation: CASSEWPQPYEQYF.